This TCR beta chain was captured in a study of T cell repertoires in cytomegalovirus infection. For the study at large: Both a matching HLA type and CMV infection were indicated by public TCR beta signatures.

Germline-derived CDR1 and CDR2 are SGHAT and FQDESV (reference sequence). This CDR3 is 16 amino acids long. The germline V and J ends were trimmed by 5 bases and 6 bases, with 20 bases remaining between them. Using its own MiXCR run on the reads, TCRdb lists one record per CDR3 protein. The sample shows around 260,000 distinct CDR3 sequences, approximately 8.3% of them seen only once. This clonotype was counted a few times. Its cognate antigen is unknown. Study results and limitations: CMV-specific TCR beta clonotypes restricted by HLA-C were the ones dominating the ex vivo response. Carriage of CMV together with the relevant HLA was identifiable through cumulative public TCR beta family frequency.

The chain joins TRBV11-1 to TRBJ2-4; perhaps TRBD1 as D (6 bases). The sequencing input was PBMCs. The TCR originated in a human donor in good health (CMV status not recorded). Some clones in this sample may be carry-over from other donors' samples. CDR3 protein: CASSAQQGEAGNIQYF. CDR3 DNA: TGTGCCAGCAGCGCTCAACAGGGAGAGGCGGGAAACATTCAGTACTTC.